Described below is a single TCR beta chain sequence and its context. Its antigen remains unknown. This entry is derived from a study of OX40 agonist ivuxolimab in advanced cancers. Overall study: The eligibility criteria allowed prior anti-PD-1, anti-PD-L1 or anti-CTLA-4 therapy, and approximately 38% had some.

Sampling of blood occurred at baseline, cycle 4 day 1, and cycle 7 day 1. The CDR3 length is 17 residues. Looked up from germline, CDR1 is MDHEN and CDR2 is SYDVKM. Germline trimming cut 6 bases from V and 3 bases from J; bases unmatched to any gene: 6. The study, taken as a whole, reports: Normalized expansion of T-cell clones was also low for some nonresponders.

TCRdb keeps only in-frame clones here, not all; method: immunoSEQ multiplex PCR. The sample has around 12,000 clones, around 80% seen once. Material: CD4+ or CD8+ T cells sorted from blood, obtained in a trial of the OX40 agonist ivuxolimab. The TCR sequence derives from an adult with an advanced solid tumor such as melanoma, head and neck, liver or kidney cancer. This chain connects TRBV28 to TRBJ2-3; 16 nucleotides match TRBD2. CDR3 DNA: TGTGCCAGCAGCTCGGGACTAGCGGGGGGGAGGACAGATACGCAGTATTTT. Its translation: CASSSGLAGGRTDTQYF.